This T cell receptor beta chain was captured in a study of PD-L1 blockade in urothelial cancer. Across the whole study: Enrolled patients had been treated previously with 0 to 3 chemotherapy regimens. Median T cell yield from blood was 141,255. Study results and caveats: Clonality of blood TCR below the median before treatment predicted better survival.

A note on this clone: Antigen specificity is unknown.

Using immunoSEQ multiplex PCR, the repertoire was profiled, and TCRdb retains in-frame clones only, with some absent. The sample carries roughly 21,000 clones, about 90% recorded once. Germline values: CDR1 SGHRS, CDR2 YFSETQ. Trimming removed 0 bases from V and 5 bases from J; junction bases left unmatched: 5. This CDR3 contains 15 residues. The starting material was PBMCs, obtained around atezolizumab (anti-PD-L1) treatment. This chain uses TRBV5-1 with TRBJ2-7; the match to TRBD1 covers 10 bases. The sequence was collected from a woman aged 55-69 years with urothelial cancer. The CDR3 reads CASSLAGTGVDEQYF. The CDR3 DNA sequence: TGCGCCAGCAGCTTGGCGGGGACAGGGGTGGACGAGCAGTACTTC.